The source of this T cell receptor beta chain is a study of T cell responses to AZD1222 COVID-19 vaccine. Whole-study results and caveats: The peak T cell response came first, and repertoires were sampled only after it. Baseline antibody screening turned up just six seropositive AZD1222 recipients. Variant regions that are unmutated are reportedly the target of nearly half of spike-specific TCRs. The donor cohort was predominantly white British with a female majority, and clonal diversity may have been underestimated.

Data came from immunoSEQ multiplex PCR; TCRdb stores just in-frame clones and leaves some out. This sample has 150,000 to 200,000 clones; more than 75% occur once, and the top ten carry 2.5% to 3%. Regarding this clone: Its antigen is unidentified.

The CDR3 is 14 amino acids. Trimming took 8 bases from V and 3 from J, leaving 11 bases between them. CDR1 and CDR2 (germline): MNHEY, SVGAGI. The starting material was peripheral blood, obtained on day 0 of MenACWY control vaccination. The chain carries TRBV6-5 and TRBJ1-6; D gene unclear. This receptor was taken from an adult in good health. The CDR3 protein is CASPRGFYNSPLHF. The CDR3 bases are TGTGCCAGCCCCCGGGGATTCTATAATTCACCCCTCCACTTT.